This T cell receptor beta chain was recovered during a study of cytomegalovirus exposure and HLA in healthy donors. General study points: Later analysis identified about 17,000 TCR beta sequences associated with HLA alleles, using a false discovery rate threshold of 0.05. One later analysis reportedly identified an Asian-associated ancestry cluster that showed fewer N-insertions than the roughly 620-donor mean.

The germline gives CDR1 SGDLS, CDR2 YYNGEE. V lost 4 bases to trimming and J lost 10 bases, with 12 bases between them. The length of the CDR3 is 13 residues. A remark on this clone: Its antigen is still unknown.

The PCR ran on 60 Vbeta and 13 Jbeta primers. The table came from immunoSEQ multiplex PCR; TCRdb's copy has only in-frame clones and leaves some out. The sample consists of about 150,000 clones, approximately 71% of them appearing once. The sequence came from a woman younger than 30 in good health and CMV-seropositive. Material for sequencing was PBMCs. The chain uses TRBV9 and TRBJ1-6; perhaps TRBD1 as D (5 bases). The CDR3 nucleotides read TGTGCCAGCAGCTTTGGGGGGGAGTCACCCCTCCACTTT. Amino acid sequence: CASSFGGESPLHF.